This T cell receptor beta chain was sequenced in a study of T cell repertoires in cytomegalovirus infection. Overall study context: Shared public TCR beta signatures pointed to both CMV infection and a matching HLA type.

TCRdb re-called the reads with MiXCR, one entry per CDR3 protein. The sample lists approximately 910,000 distinct CDR3 sequences, under 40% occurring once. Germline CDR1 MGHDK, CDR2 SYGVNS. V lost 1 base, J lost 5 bases, and 15 bases lay in between. This CDR3 is 16 amino acids long. As for this clonotype: The antigen remains unidentified.

The V gene is TRBV25-1, the J gene TRBJ1-3; weak D call: TRBD1 (6 bases). The specimen comprised cultured CD8+ T cells from PBMCs, sampled from culture after CMV antigen stimulation. This receptor was obtained from a human donor in good health (CMV status not recorded). Some clones in this sample may be carry-over from other donors' samples. The CDR3 is CASSESRGRSRNTIYF. DNA for the CDR3: TGTGCCAGCAGTGAATCCAGGGGTAGAAGTAGAAACACCATATATTTT. Together with reference TRBV25-1 and TRBJ1-3, the CDR3 gives the full variable domain: EADIYQTPRYLVIGTGKKITLECSQTMGHDKMYWYQQDPGMELHLIHYSYGVNSTEKGDLSSESTVSRIRTEHFPLTLESARPSHTSQYLCASSESRGRSRNTIYFGEGSWLTVV.